This T cell receptor beta chain was captured by sequencing in a study of blood T cell repertoires in COVID-19 (dated by TCRdb to about 2020). About the study as a whole: Samples covering the acute and convalescent phases of COVID-19 were provided by collaborators in the United States, Italy and Spain. The prospective study material was composed of cDNA or gDNA derived from T cells, B-cell-depleted T cells, or PBMCs. Subjects who had been exposed to COVID-19, were actively infected with it, or had recovered from it provided the deeply sampled blood TCRbeta repertoires that made up the dataset. The repertoires were released in a freely available public database meant as a resource for research on the immune response to SARS-CoV-2. The samples were drawn from the first 160 participants of the ongoing ImmuneRACE study and from 1,254 subjects provided by 6 global collaborators. Nearly every sample came with metadata listing a de-identified subject ID, COVID-19 status, age in years and sex. Where available, HLA class I and class II types were obtained from metadata supplied by the sample provider rather than from assay-based typing. General conclusions and limits of the study: Clinical and demographic metadata were provided uncurated, with the amount varying by source and participant.

Each collaborating institution followed its own protocols to collect whole blood in K2EDTA tubes. For TCRbeta analysis, collaborators shipped samples in one of three forms: frozen whole blood, isolated PBMCs, or DNA extracted from either of those sample types. Taken from cysteine to phenylalanine, the CDR3 has 15 residues. The entry retains the CDR3 DNA only, 45 bases that are in frame from base 1. Germline trimming: 2 bases from V, 8 bases from J; junction bases outside gene matches: 11. Via the germline V gene, CDR1 is SGHVS and CDR2 FQNEAQ. TCRbeta CDR3 regions were amplified from genomic DNA using the immunoSEQ Assay, a bias-controlled multiplex PCR. From the authors' description of their analysis: The number of nucleated cells in each sample was estimated by amplification of reference gene primers within the assay. Sequence reads were collapsed and filtered to measure the absolute abundance of every unique TCRbeta CDR3 rearrangement. For each sample, productive Simpson clonality was calculated by taking the square root of Simpson's diversity index across productive rearrangements. This immuneACCESS table, as held by TCRdb, lists in-frame sequences with V and J called but not all clones. Of the missing ones, under half trace to an unresolved V gene in checked studies; the others have no known cause. V and J calls and clone size are as listed in that table; D and trimming were resolved from the DNA. The sample yields about 34,000 clones; 80% were counted once. The top ten clonotypes cover approximately 30% of the sample.

Turning to this clone: Its antigen is unknown. No base quality information exists; no much larger clone differs at one position.

The sample was peripheral blood. This TCR came from a man older than 75 with acute or convalescent COVID-19. The rearranged segments are TRBV7-8 and TRBJ1-2, and 7 junction bases match TRBD1. The DNA sequence is as follows: TGTGCCAGCAGCTTATTTACAGGGGCGGGTAACGGCTACACCTTC. Its translation reads: CASSLFTGAGNGYTF. Supplemented by the reference TRBV7-8 and TRBJ1-2 proteins around the CDR3, the complete variable domain is GAGVSQSPRYKVAKRGQDVALRCDPISGHVSLFWYQQALGQGPEFLTYFQNEAQLDKSGLPSDRFFAERPEGSVSTLKIQRTQQEDSAVYLCASSLFTGAGNGYTFGSGTRLTVV.